These 30 T cell receptor beta chains share one sample of origin, sequenced in a study of CXCR3-negative and CXCR3-positive naive CD8 T cells. cDNA libraries for TRB were generated by 5' RACE incorporating UMI labels. TCRdb re-called the 5' RACE reads and catalogs CDR3 proteins one per entry, DNA excluded. The sample includes fewer than 55,000 distinct CDR3 sequences. Input material: naive CXCR3- CD8+ T cells from blood. Subset in this sample: CD45RO-CCR7+CD27+CD95- naive CD8+ T cells lacking CXCR3 (TNR3-). Every receptor here comes from a human donor in good health. Some clones in this sample may be carry-over from other donors' samples.

This rearrangement joins TRBV15 to TRBJ1-1; TCRdb calls TRBD1, which cannot be checked without DNA. The germline gives CDR1 LNHNV, CDR2 YYDKDF (reference sequence). There are 14 residues in the CDR3. CDR3 residues: CATERGRVNTEAFF.

The chain combines TRBV18 with TRBJ1-3; the D gene TCRdb calls, TRBD1, cannot be checked with no DNA. Germline values: CDR1 KGHSH, CDR2 LQKENI. The CDR3 has 15 amino acids. CDR3 residues: CASSTGQASGNTIYF. Complete variable domain (other parts from reference TRBV18 and TRBJ1-3): NAGVMQNPRHLVRRRGQEARLRCSPMKGHSHVYWYRQLPEEGLKFMVYLQKENIIDESGMPKERFSAEFPKEGPSILRIQQVVRGDSAAYFCASSTGQASGNTIYFGEGSWLTVV.

CDR3 in amino acids: CASSQGGTSPLHF. The V call is TRBV14, the J call TRBJ1-6; TCRdb indicates TRBD1, and absent DNA this call remains unverified. Looked up from germline, CDR1 is SGHDN and CDR2 is FVKESK. CDR3 length: 13 residues.

The genes are TRBV29-1 and TRBJ2-1; without DNA, the TCRdb call of TRBD1 cannot be checked. Germline-derived CDR1 and CDR2 are SQVTM and ANQGSEA. The CDR3 is 14 amino acids. The CDR3 sequence: CSVEVQGAGNEQFF.

The CDR3 region is CASSLGPHEQYF. The rearrangement joins TRBV7-2 to TRBJ2-7. The germline V gene has CDR1 SGHTA and CDR2 FQGNSA. The CDR3 loop spans 12 amino acids.

This chain joins TRBV5-1 and TRBJ2-2; TCRdb returns TRBD2, unconfirmable since there is no DNA. The CDR3 length is 18 residues. From germline, CDR1 is SGHRS and CDR2 YFSETQ. The CDR3 loop is CASSLDGPVLANTVELFF.

The genes are TRBV6-5 and TRBJ2-5. CDR1 MNHEY and CDR2 SVGAGI come from the germline V gene. CDR3 size: 13 residues. The CDR3 sequence: CARSSPQVETQYF.

The V call is TRBV29-1, the J call TRBJ2-1; TCRdb names TRBD1, which stays unverified in the absence of DNA. Germline V lookup: CDR1 SQVTM, CDR2 ANQGSEA. This CDR3 comprises 13 residues. This CDR3 is CSVETGGSNEQFF.

The chain uses TRBV7-2 and TRBJ2-1; there is no DNA to check the TCRdb D call of TRBD2. CDR3 length: 18 residues. Germline loops: CDR1 SGHTA, CDR2 FQGNSA. The CDR3 protein is CASSLTFGRVRGTNEQFF.

The CDR3 sequence is CASSQVDVGTGELFF. This sequence joins TRBV4-2 and TRBJ2-2. Germline CDR1 and CDR2: LGHNA and YNFKEQ. CDR3 length equals 15 residues.

The V gene is TRBV7-8, the J gene TRBJ2-3; TCRdb returns TRBD2, unconfirmable since there is no DNA. The CDR3 sequence is 17 residues long. Germline V gives CDR1 SGHVS, CDR2 FQNEAQ. Here the CDR3 reads CASSSPIAGGPTDTQYF.

The chain recombines TRBV5-1 with TRBJ2-7; the TCRdb call, TRBD1, lacks DNA for checking. The CDR3 length is 17 residues. Germline CDR1 SGHRS, CDR2 YFSETQ. This CDR3 is CASRIYPPDGSSYEQYF. The full variable domain, its missing parts supplied by reference TRBV5-1 and TRBJ2-7, is KAGVTQTPRYLIKTRGQQVTLSCSPISGHRSVSWYQQTPGQGLQFLFEYFSETQRNKGNFPGRFSGRQFSNSRSEMNVSTLELGDSALYLCASRIYPPDGSSYEQYFGPGTRLTVT.

J is TRBJ2-2 and V is TRBV5-5. CDR3 length: 14 amino acids. Germline V gives CDR1 SGHKS, CDR2 YYEKEE (reference sequence). The CDR3 protein is CASSWRVNTGELFF.

The chain carries TRBV7-6 and TRBJ1-5. The CDR3 is 13 residues long. Germline CDR1 reads SGHVS; CDR2 reads FNYEAQ. CDR3 loop: CASSQETNQPQHF.

V gene TRBV7-9 combines with J gene TRBJ2-5; lacking DNA, the TRBD1 call made by TCRdb goes unchecked. The CDR3 loop spans 18 amino acids. Germline V gene data show CDR1 as SEHNR and CDR2 as FQNEAQ (reference sequence). This CDR3 is CASSPSGGTGIYQETQYF.

The CDR3 loop is CAWSVGGDTEAFF. V usage is TRBV30 and J usage is TRBJ1-1. The germline gives CDR1 GTSNPN, CDR2 SVGIG (reference sequence). The CDR3 has 13 residues.

The gene calls are TRBV3-1 and TRBJ2-7. Germline values: CDR1 LGHDT, CDR2 YNNKEL (reference sequence). The CDR3 totals 15 residues. CDR3 amino acids: CASSNTPAALYEQYF.

The chain joins TRBV29-1 to TRBJ2-1; lacking DNA, the TRBD2 call made by TCRdb goes unchecked. Germline V gene data show CDR1 as SQVTM and CDR2 as ANQGSEA. This CDR3 is built from 13 residues. This CDR3 is CSVAASGWVEQFF.

The chain couples TRBV12-3 or TRBV12-4 to TRBJ2-7; TCRdb lists TRBD1, though no DNA is available to test this call. CDR3 length: 13 residues. CDR3 amino acids: CASSDSKTYEQYF.

CDR3 in amino acids: CSASRRDTYEQYF. V gene TRBV29-1 combines with J gene TRBJ2-7; TCRdb's D call, TRBD1, is unchecked because there is no DNA. The CDR3 is made up of 13 amino acids. Germline values: CDR1 SQVTM, CDR2 ANQGSEA.

This chain connects TRBV28 to TRBJ2-3; the D gene TCRdb calls, TRBD2, cannot be checked with no DNA. CDR3 length: 15 amino acids. Germline CDR1 MDHEN, CDR2 SYDVKM. The CDR3 sequence is CASSLTSASTDTQYF. The full variable domain, completed using reference TRBV28 and TRBJ2-3, is DVKVTQSSRYLVKRTGEKVFLECVQDMDHENMFWYRQDPGLGLRLIYFSYDVKMKEKGDIPEGYSVSREKKERFSLILESASTNQTSMYLCASSLTSASTDTQYFGPGTRLTVL.

V usage is TRBV20-1 and J usage is TRBJ2-1. Germline CDR1 reads DFQATT; CDR2 reads SNEGSKA (reference sequence). This CDR3 has 14 amino acids. The CDR3 here is CSASQREFYNEQFF.

The rearrangement uses TRBV29-1 and TRBJ2-1; TCRdb's D call of TRBD1 is untestable without DNA. The length of the CDR3 is 17 residues. In germline, CDR1 is SQVTM, CDR2 ANQGSEA. CDR3 in amino acids: CSVVLVAGSESYNEQFF.

The chain is built from TRBV20-1 and TRBJ1-2; the D gene TCRdb calls, TRBD1, cannot be checked with no DNA. This CDR3 spans 17 amino acids. Germline V gene sequence: CDR1 DFQATT, CDR2 SNEGSKA (reference sequence). CDR3 loop: CSASPPYGTGTTTGYTF.

The V call is TRBV29-1, the J call TRBJ2-7; no DNA is available, so the TRBD1 call from TCRdb remains unchecked. The length of the CDR3 is 14 residues. Germline loops: CDR1 SQVTM, CDR2 ANQGSEA. The CDR3 sequence is CSVVTLTGGYEQYF.

The V call is TRBV11-3, the J call TRBJ2-2. The germline CDR1 and CDR2 sequences are SGHNT and YENEEA. CDR3 length: 15 residues. CDR3 sequence: CASRPRQANTGELFF.

V usage is TRBV6-4 and J usage is TRBJ2-3; TCRdb gives TRBD1 as the D gene, but with no DNA this cannot be confirmed. The CDR3 sequence is 16 residues long. CDR1 is MRHNA, CDR2 SNTAGT, per germline. This CDR3 is CASSPQAGDHTDTQYF.

The J gene is TRBJ2-7, the V gene TRBV3-1; TCRdb lists TRBD2, though no DNA is available to test this call. The CDR3 runs 16 residues. Germline CDR1 reads LGHDT; CDR2 reads YNNKEL (reference sequence). CDR3 sequence: CASSQSWTSATYEQYF.

The gene calls are TRBV7-9 and TRBJ2-1; TCRdb gives TRBD2 as the D gene, but with no DNA this cannot be confirmed. The CDR3 has 18 residues. Germline V CDR1 and CDR2: SEHNR, FQNEAQ (reference sequence). CDR3 in amino acids: CASSLLQLAGVAYNEQFF.

The V and J genes are TRBV6-5 and TRBJ2-1; no DNA is available, so the TRBD1 call from TCRdb remains unchecked. This CDR3 contains 16 residues. Germline V gives CDR1 MNHEY, CDR2 SVGAGI. Here the CDR3 reads CASSSIMTGFINEQFF.